These 24 T cell receptor beta chains were all obtained from the same sample, sequenced in a study of blood T cells in healthy people across ages. Using a J-beta primer mix together with a sample-barcoded 5' primer, a second PCR was run for roughly 7 to 12 cycles. TCRdb independently ran MiXCR on the 5' RACE reads; one entry per CDR3 protein. The repertoire holds about 670,000 distinct CDR3 sequences, with about 51% as singletons. Sequenced sample: blood. The origin of the receptors is a woman of 80 years or more in good health.

V usage is TRBV20-1 and J usage is TRBJ2-4, with D possibly being TRBD1 (6 bases). CDR3 size: 12 residues. V was shortened by 1 base and J by 8 bases, with 9 bases between the two germline ends. Germline values: CDR1 DFQATT, CDR2 SNEGSKA (reference sequence). The CDR3 bases are TGCAGTGCTAGAGTACAGGGTCACATTCAGTACTTC. It codes for CSARVQGHIQYF.

The chain carries TRBV25-1 and TRBJ2-2; D uncertain. The CDR3 has 14 residues. Germline loops: CDR1 MGHDK, CDR2 SYGVNS. V was trimmed by 4 bases and J by 1 base, leaving 7 bases between them. The CDR3 sequence is CASSARRNTGELFF. CDR3 DNA: TGTGCCAGCAGTGCTAGAAGGAACACCGGGGAGCTGTTTTTT.

The chain carries TRBV6-1 and TRBJ2-5; TRBD2 matches 13 bases. This CDR3 is 17 amino acids long. The germline gives CDR1 MNHNS, CDR2 SASEGT. J lost 1 base, V lost 6 bases, and 8 bases had no gene match. CDR3 sequence (DNA): TGTGCCAGCAGCCGGACTAGCGGGGGTGACCGCCAAGAGACCCAGTACTTC. Protein product: CASSRTSGGDRQETQYF.

The chain has TRBV10-3 and TRBJ1-5; 8 bases match TRBD1. The CDR3 contains 14 residues. Germline lookup yields CDR1 ENHRY and CDR2 SYGVKD. V lost 5 bases, J lost 2 bases, and 2 bases stayed unmatched. CDR3 bases: TGTGCCATCAGTCAGGACAGGGGCAATCAGCCCCAGCATTTT. This gives the protein CAISQDRGNQPQHF.

This chain connects TRBV2 to TRBJ2-1; TRBD2 is a possible D gene (5 bases). V was cut by 6 bases and J by 8 bases, with 17 bases left in between. CDR3 length: 14 amino acids. Germline CDR1 SNHLY, CDR2 FYNNEI. The CDR3 DNA follows: TGTGCCAGCAGATCTAGAGGGAGAATCCATGAGCAGTTCTTC. Residues: CASRSRGRIHEQFF.

This clonotype has a count of ten or more. The V and J genes are TRBV5-1 and TRBJ2-3; D is uncertain. V lost 0 bases and J lost 0, with 14 bases in between. Germline loops: CDR1 SGHRS, CDR2 YFSETQ. CDR3 length: 17 amino acids. CDR3: CASSLAGLLTSTDTQYF. The CDR3 DNA reads as TGCGCCAGCAGCTTGGCCGGGTTACTCACTAGCACAGATACGCAGTATTTT.

On this clonotype: The germline gene is not matched at one end of the junction; a read error may be the cause. V usage is TRBV9 and J usage is TRBJ2-5; D gene uncertain. Germline V gene sequence: CDR1 SGDLS, CDR2 YYNGEE. This CDR3 spans 14 amino acids. In nucleotides, the CDR3 is TGTGCCGGCAGCGTAAGGATGGACCCAGAGACCCAGTACTTC. Protein product: CAGSVRMDPETQYF.

This clonotype has more than one count but fewer than ten. This rearrangement joins TRBV6-1 to TRBJ2-5, with TRBD1 as a possible D gene (5 bases). The end of the DNA fits TRBJ2-7 better, so the J call may be wrong. Germline CDR1 and CDR2: MNHNS and SASEGT. The CDR3 totals 14 residues. Here the CDR3 DNA reads TGTGCCAGCAGCTGGCCAGGGCGAACCTACGAGCAGTACTTC. This sequence encodes CASSWPGRTYEQYF.

The gene calls are TRBV10-3 and TRBJ2-1; TRBD2 agrees at 8 bases. CDR1 is ENHRY, CDR2 SYGVKD, per germline. Germline trimming cut 8 bases from V and 3 bases from J; bases unmatched to any gene: 6. The CDR3 is 14 residues long. Here the CDR3 reads CAIFSLAGYNEQFF. CDR3 DNA: TGTGCCATCTTTAGTCTAGCGGGCTACAATGAGCAGTTCTTC.

This clonotype was seen only a few times. Since a much larger clone is just one base distant, this may be a read error. This chain uses TRBV5-6 with TRBJ1-5, with D unresolved. The germline V gene encodes CDR1 SGHDT and CDR2 YYEEEE. The CDR3 is 12 amino acids. This chain's CDR3 is CAGSLVDQPQHF. CDR3 DNA sequence: TGTGCCGGCAGCTTGGTAGATCAGCCCCAGCATTTT. Supplemented by reference TRBV5-6 and TRBJ1-5, the full variable domain reads DAGVTQSPTHLIKTRGQQVTLRCSPKSGHDTVSWYQQALGQGPQFIFQYYEEEERQRGNFPDRFSGHQFPNYSSELNVNALLLGDSALYLCAGSLVDQPQHFGDGTRLSIL.

The chain recombines TRBV12-3 or TRBV12-4 with TRBJ2-2, with D unclear. CDR3 length: 11 amino acids. V lost 6 bases, J lost 9 bases, and 8 bases lay in between. In DNA, the CDR3 is TGTGCCAGCAGCAGTGTAAGGGAGCTGTTTTTT. Protein: CASSSVRELFF.

This clonotype was seen a handful of times. The CDR3 DNA follows: TGTGCCAGCAGTGCAGGCAGGACGAACACCGGGGAGCTGTTTTTT. It yields the protein CASSAGRTNTGELFF. The chain joins TRBV2 to TRBJ2-2; no firm D call. The CDR3 length is 15 residues. Germline V gives CDR1 SNHLY, CDR2 FYNNEI. V lost 4 bases and J lost 0, with 9 bases in between. The complete variable domain, with remaining parts taken from reference TRBV2 and TRBJ2-2, reads EPEVTQTPSHQVTQMGQEVILRCVPISNHLYFYWYRQILGQKVEFLVSFYNNEISEKSEIFDDQFSVERPDGSNFTLKIRSTKLEDSAMYFCASSAGRTNTGELFFGEGSRLTVL.

This clonotype was detected many times. V and J are TRBV5-1 and TRBJ2-5, with 9 bases matching TRBD2. V gave up 4 bases and J gave up 2 bases; unmatched junction bases: 12. Germline V lookup: CDR1 SGHRS, CDR2 YFSETQ. The CDR3 is 17 amino acids. The CDR3 DNA sequence: TGCGCCAGCAGCCTCCTGGGCCTAGCGGGGTCACAAGAGACCCAGTACTTC. This encodes CASSLLGLAGSQETQYF.

The table lists this clonotype with many counts. The chain employs TRBV27 and TRBJ2-1; 8 bases align to TRBD2. Unmatched junction bases numbered 6, after V lost 2 bases and J lost 6 bases. This CDR3 is built from 15 residues. Germline V gives CDR1 MNHEY, CDR2 SMNVEV (reference sequence). CDR3: CASSLVGTRSNEQFF. For the CDR3, the DNA is TGTGCCAGCAGTTTAGTAGGGACTAGGTCCAATGAGCAGTTCTTC.

This clonotype was seen only a few times. This sequence joins TRBV20-1 and TRBJ2-2; 7 bases are a match to TRBD2. V was clipped by 6 bases and J by 6 bases; unmatched bases: 13. This CDR3 is built from 15 residues. Germline V gives CDR1 DFQATT, CDR2 SNEGSKA (reference sequence). CDR3: CSAPEVGRGPGELFF. The DNA of the CDR3 is TGCAGTGCACCAGAGGTGGGGAGGGGTCCCGGGGAGCTGTTTTTT.

This clonotype was recorded many times. The CDR3, as DNA: TGTGCCAGCAGCGTGGTAGCGGGAGCACGCCACGAGCAGTACTTC. Residues: CASSVVAGARHEQYF. The J gene is TRBJ2-7, the V gene TRBV7-8; 9 nucleotides match TRBD2. The CDR3 is 15 amino acids. The V gene's germline CDR1 is SGHVS and CDR2 FQNEAQ. The V gene end was trimmed by 5 bases and the J gene end by 5 bases; junction bases not matched to a gene: 10.

The V and J genes are TRBV12-3 or TRBV12-4 and TRBJ1-2; D gene ambiguous. This CDR3 is 14 amino acids long. The V end lost 4 bases, the J end lost 6 bases, and 15 bases lay between the germline ends. For the CDR3, the DNA is TGTGCCAGCAGTTCCCTCCAAAGGGAGCATGGCTACACCTTC. Translation gives CASSSLQREHGYTF.

About this clonotype itself: A much larger clone differs from this one at a single base, so this may be a read error. The chain carries TRBV4-1 and TRBJ2-1, with TRBD2 identical over 7 bases. J lost 13 bases, V lost 4 bases, and 7 bases had no gene match. This CDR3 spans 12 amino acids. Looked up from germline, CDR1 is MGHRA and CDR2 is YSYEKL. CDR3 DNA sequence: TGCGCCAGCAGCCGTCCAAGCGGGACCCAGTTCTTC. It encodes CASSRPSGTQFF.

This clonotype has only one observation. Written as DNA, the CDR3 is TGTGCCGGCACCGCGGGACCCGAGTCCGGTGGGGGGGCCACAGATACGCAGTATTTT. This sequence encodes CAGTAGPESGGGATDTQYF. The chain links TRBV7-8 to TRBJ2-3, with D possibly TRBD2 on 7 matching bases. Germline V gene lookup returns CDR1 SGHVS and CDR2 FQNEAQ. The CDR3 sequence is 19 residues long. Trimming removed 11 bases at V and 2 bases at J, with 32 bases between.

This clonotype was seen ten or more times. The CDR3 loop is CASSNPGNDQSYEQYF. The CDR3, as DNA: TGTGCCAGCAGTAATCCGGGGAACGACCAATCCTACGAGCAGTACTTC. This chain uses TRBV21-1 with TRBJ2-7; no check of the table's D call, TRBD1, against the DNA was made. TRBV21-1 is recorded as a pseudogene. The CDR3 covers 16 residues.

With regard to this clonotype: An end of the junction does not agree with germline; a read error may underlie this. The chain joins TRBV5-5 to TRBJ2-5; D gene uncertain. CDR1 is SGHKS and CDR2 is YYEKEE in the germline V gene (reference sequence). The CDR3 runs 14 residues. This CDR3 is CAGSIGVPSHEQYF. DNA for the CDR3: TGTGCCGGCAGCATTGGAGTTCCCAGCCATGAGCAGTACTTC.

This clonotype was seen more than once but under ten times. This chain links TRBV11-3 with TRBJ2-3; D ambiguous. Germline CDR1 SGHNT, CDR2 YENEEA. The V end was cut by 5 bases, the J end by 2 bases, with 17 bases between. The CDR3 consists of 16 residues. In nucleotides, the CDR3 is TGTGCCAGCAGCCCCCCAGTCGGACCCAACACAGATACGCAGTATTTT. It encodes CASSPPVGPNTDTQYF. Complete variable domain (other parts from reference TRBV11-3 and TRBJ2-3): EAGVVQSPRYKIIEKKQPVAFWCNPISGHNTLYWYLQNLGQGPELLIRYENEEAVDDSQLPKDRFSAERLKGVDSTLKIQPAELGDSAVYLCASSPPVGPNTDTQYFGPGTRLTVL.

This clonotype appeared a single time. The chain has TRBV14 and TRBJ2-1, with 8 bases that match TRBD1. V gave up 10 bases and J gave up 7 bases; unmatched junction bases: 6. The CDR3 contains 12 residues. CDR1 is SGHDN, CDR2 FVKESK, per germline. This CDR3 is CATKGTGNEQFF. CDR3 sequence (DNA): TGTGCCACCAAAGGGACAGGTAATGAGCAGTTCTTC.

The gene calls are TRBV15 and TRBJ2-2; possibly TRBD1 for D (6 bases). CDR1 and CDR2 (germline): LNHNV, YYDKDF (reference sequence). This CDR3 has 15 residues. The V gene lost 3 bases and the J gene lost 4 bases, with 12 bases spanning the gap. The CDR3 loop is CATSSTYRVTGELFF. CDR3 nucleotide sequence: TGTGCCACCAGCAGTACCTACAGGGTCACCGGGGAGCTGTTTTTT.